The T cell receptor (beta chain) described here comes from a study of T cell changes during pregnancy in multiple sclerosis. The germline V gene has CDR1 SGHVS and CDR2 FNYEAQ. This CDR3 contains 17 residues. The germline V and J ends were trimmed by 5 bases and 1 base, with 20 bases remaining between them. The data were produced by immunoSEQ multiplex PCR, yet TCRdb's version contains in-frame clones alone and is incomplete. Here the sample spans tens of thousands of clones, 90% to 95% being singletons. The chain is built from TRBV7-6 and TRBJ1-1; D is perhaps TRBD1 (6 bases). The TCR was taken from a female donor with multiple sclerosis, enrolled in a pregnancy study. The sample was peripheral blood, taken before pregnancy. CDR3 loop: CASSPMGAAGRNTEAFF. The CDR3 DNA reads TGTGCCAGCAGCCCCATGGGGGCAGCTGGCCGGAACACTGAAGCTTTCTTT.